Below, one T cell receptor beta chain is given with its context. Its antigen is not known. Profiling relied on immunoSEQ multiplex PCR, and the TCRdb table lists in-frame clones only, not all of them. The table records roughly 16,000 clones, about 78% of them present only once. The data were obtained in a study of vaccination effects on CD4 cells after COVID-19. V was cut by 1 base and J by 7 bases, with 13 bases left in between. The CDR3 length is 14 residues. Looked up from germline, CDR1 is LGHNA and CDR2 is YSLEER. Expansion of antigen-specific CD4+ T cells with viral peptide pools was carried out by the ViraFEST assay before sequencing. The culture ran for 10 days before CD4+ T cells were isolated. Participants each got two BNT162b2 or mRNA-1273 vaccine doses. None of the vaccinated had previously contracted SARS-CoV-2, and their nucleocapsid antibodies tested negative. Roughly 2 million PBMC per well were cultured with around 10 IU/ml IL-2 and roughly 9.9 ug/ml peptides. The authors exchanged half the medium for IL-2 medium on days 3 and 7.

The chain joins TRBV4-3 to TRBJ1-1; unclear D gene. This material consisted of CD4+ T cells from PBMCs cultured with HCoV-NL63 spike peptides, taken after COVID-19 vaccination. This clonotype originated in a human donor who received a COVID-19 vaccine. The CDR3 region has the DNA TGCGCCAGCAGCCAAGTCCCCTCGGGGTTTGAAGCTTTCTTT. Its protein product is CASSQVPSGFEAFF.